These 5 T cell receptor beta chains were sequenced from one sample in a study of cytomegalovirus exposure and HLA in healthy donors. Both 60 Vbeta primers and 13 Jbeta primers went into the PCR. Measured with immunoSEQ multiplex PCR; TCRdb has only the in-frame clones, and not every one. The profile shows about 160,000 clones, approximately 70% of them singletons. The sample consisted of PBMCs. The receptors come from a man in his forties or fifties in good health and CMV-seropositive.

In nucleotides, the CDR3 is TGTGCCAGCAGCCAAGCAATAGCGGGGGGGCCTGAGCAGTTCTTC. Protein: CASSQAIAGGPEQFF. This chain joins TRBV14 and TRBJ2-1; TRBD2 aligns across 11 bases. With V trimmed by 1 base and J by 9 bases, 5 bases remained unmatched. The CDR3 extends over 15 amino acids. In germline, CDR1 is SGHDN, CDR2 FVKESK.

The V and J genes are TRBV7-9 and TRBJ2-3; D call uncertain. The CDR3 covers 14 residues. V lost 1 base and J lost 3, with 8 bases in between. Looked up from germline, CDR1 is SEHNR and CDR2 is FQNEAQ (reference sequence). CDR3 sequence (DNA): TGTGCCAGCAGCTTAGTCGGCAGGACAGATACGCAGTATTTT. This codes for CASSLVGRTDTQYF.

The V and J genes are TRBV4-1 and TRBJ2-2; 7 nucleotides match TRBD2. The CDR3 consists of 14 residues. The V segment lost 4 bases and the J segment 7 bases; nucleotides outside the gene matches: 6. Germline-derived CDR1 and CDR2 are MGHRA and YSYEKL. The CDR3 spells CASSPREDYGELFF. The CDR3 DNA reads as TGCGCCAGCAGCCCTCGGGAGGATTACGGGGAGCTGTTTTTT.

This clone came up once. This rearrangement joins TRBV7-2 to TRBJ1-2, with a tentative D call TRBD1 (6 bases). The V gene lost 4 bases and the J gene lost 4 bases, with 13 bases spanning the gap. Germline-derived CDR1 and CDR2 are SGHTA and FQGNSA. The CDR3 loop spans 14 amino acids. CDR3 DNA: TGTGCCAGCAGCTCTACTCCGACAGGCTATGGCTACACCTTC. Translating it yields CASSSTPTGYGYTF.

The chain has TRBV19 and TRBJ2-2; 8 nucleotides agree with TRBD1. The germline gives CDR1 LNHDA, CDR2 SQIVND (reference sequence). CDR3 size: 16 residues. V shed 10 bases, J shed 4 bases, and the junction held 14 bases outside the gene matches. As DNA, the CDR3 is TGTGCCACCTTCGACAGGGGAAGCGTGGGCACCGGGGAGCTGTTTTTT. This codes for CATFDRGSVGTGELFF.